This passage covers 2 T cell receptor beta chains from one sample sequenced in a study of blood T cells in healthy people across ages. A sample-barcoded 5' primer and a J-beta primer mix were used in a second PCR of about 6 to 12 cycles. TCRdb ran MiXCR on the 5' RACE reads and lists one entry per CDR3 protein. The sample comprises about 830,000 distinct CDR3 sequences, 60% to 80% of which are singletons, and 25% to 35% rests with the top ten. The sample taken for sequencing was blood. The source of these receptors is a man aged 30-40 years in good health.

The V and J genes are TRBV10-3 and TRBJ2-7, with D perhaps matching TRBD2 (5 bases). The V gene lost 0 bases and the J gene lost 3 bases, with 12 bases spanning the gap. Germline V gives CDR1 ENHRY, CDR2 SYGVKD. The CDR3 runs to 15 residues. This chain's CDR3 is CAISESLARNYEQYF. The CDR3 DNA is TGTGCCATCAGTGAGTCGCTAGCCAGAAACTACGAGCAGTACTTC.

This rearrangement joins TRBV20-1 to TRBJ2-1; 9 positions match TRBD1. Germline values: CDR1 DFQATT, CDR2 SNEGSKA (reference sequence). The CDR3 spans 14 residues. Trimming cost V 3 bases and J 8 bases; bases outside gene matches: 8. CDR3 protein: CSASMGQGIYEQFF. In DNA form, the CDR3 reads TGCAGTGCTAGTATGGGACAGGGAATCTATGAGCAGTTCTTC.